Each of the 5 T cell receptor beta chains below was sequenced from the same sample in a study of Ad26.COV2.S vaccination and SARS-CoV-2 variants. Treatment defined: around 19 received Ad26.COV2.S at low or high dose, single or two shots; five or six received placebo; per-sample allocation not given. It was on day 63 after the first vaccine or placebo injection that samples were taken. Measured with immunoSEQ multiplex PCR; TCRdb has only the in-frame clones, and not every one. The sample has about 350,000 clones, around nine tenths seen once. The sample was peripheral blood, taken in a trial of Ad26.COV2.S vaccine versus placebo. All receptors come from a person aged 18-60 years who received the Ad26.COV2.S COVID-19 vaccine or a placebo.

The genes are TRBV5-1 and TRBJ2-1; 11 bases align to TRBD1. V dropped 4 bases and J dropped 5; count of bases not matched to a gene: 14. The CDR3 is 18 residues long. In germline, CDR1 is SGHRS, CDR2 YFSETQ. CDR3 in DNA: TGCGCCAGCAGCCGGGACAGGGGGACCTCACTTACGCACAATGAGCAGTTCTTC. This gives the protein CASSRDRGTSLTHNEQFF. Full variable domain (missing parts from reference TRBV5-1 and TRBJ2-1): KAGVTQTPRYLIKTRGQQVTLSCSPISGHRSVSWYQQTPGQGLQFLFEYFSETQRNKGNFPGRFSGRQFSNSRSEMNVSTLELGDSALYLCASSRDRGTSLTHNEQFFGPGTRLTVL.

The chain carries TRBV28 and TRBJ2-4; 7 nucleotides align to TRBD1. V lost 5 bases and J lost 2; bases outside the gene matches: 9. Germline assignment: CDR1 MDHEN and CDR2 SYDVKM. The CDR3 is 16 amino acids. The CDR3 coding sequence is TGTGCCAGCAGTCCTCCAGGGGGTAGGACCAAAAACATTCAGTACTTC. Translating it yields CASSPPGGRTKNIQYF.

V gene TRBV29-1 combines with J gene TRBJ2-7, with 11 bases aligning to TRBD2. Looked up from germline, CDR1 is SQVTM and CDR2 is ANQGSEA. J was trimmed by 4 bases and V by 5 bases; bases with no gene match: 4. The CDR3 has 13 amino acids. CDR3 nucleotide sequence: TGCAGCGTTTATAGCGGGGGGGATTACGAGCAGTACTTC. Translated, it gives CSVYSGGDYEQYF.

The chain recombines TRBV27 with TRBJ2-6; D gene unclear. Trimming pared 6 bases from V and 1 base from J, leaving 16 bases between. CDR1 is MNHEY, CDR2 SMNVEV, per germline (reference sequence). The CDR3 is made up of 17 amino acids. In DNA form, the CDR3 reads TGTGCCAGCAGAAGGGCAGGCACACTATCTGGGGCCAACGTCCTGACTTTC. Translated: CASRRAGTLSGANVLTF.

This sequence joins TRBV19 and TRBJ2-3; D may be TRBD1 (6 bases). Germline-derived CDR1 and CDR2 are LNHDA and SQIVND (reference sequence). The length of the CDR3 is 14 residues. V lost 7 bases to trimming and J lost 2 bases, with 13 bases between them. The CDR3 protein is CASKEQGATDTQYF. The CDR3 coding sequence is TGTGCCAGTAAGGAACAGGGAGCCACAGATACGCAGTATTTT. Full variable domain (missing parts from reference TRBV19 and TRBJ2-3): DGGITQSPKYLFRKEGQNVTLSCEQNLNHDAMYWYRQDPGQGLRLIYYSQIVNDFQKGDIAEGYSVSREKKESFPLTVTSAQKNPTAFYLCASKEQGATDTQYFGPGTRLTVL.